This TCR beta chain was found in a study of blood T cell repertoires in COVID-19. Per the germline V gene, CDR1 is SGDLS and CDR2 is YYNGEE. The CDR3 length is 17 residues. V lost 0 bases and J lost 0, with 13 bases in between. Sequencing used immunoSEQ multiplex PCR; TCRdb keeps in-frame clones, though not all of them. Of about 310,000 clones listed, over 80% were seen once; the top ten hold around 10%. Sequenced: PBMCs or T cells enriched from blood (not recorded which). The TCR originated in a woman under 30 who had recovered from COVID-19. The gene calls are TRBV9 and TRBJ2-1; tentatively, D is TRBD2 (5 bases). CDR3 DNA sequence: TGTGCCAGCAGCGTAGAGGGAGCGTCAAGCTCCTACAATGAGCAGTTCTTC. It translates to CASSVEGASSSYNEQFF.